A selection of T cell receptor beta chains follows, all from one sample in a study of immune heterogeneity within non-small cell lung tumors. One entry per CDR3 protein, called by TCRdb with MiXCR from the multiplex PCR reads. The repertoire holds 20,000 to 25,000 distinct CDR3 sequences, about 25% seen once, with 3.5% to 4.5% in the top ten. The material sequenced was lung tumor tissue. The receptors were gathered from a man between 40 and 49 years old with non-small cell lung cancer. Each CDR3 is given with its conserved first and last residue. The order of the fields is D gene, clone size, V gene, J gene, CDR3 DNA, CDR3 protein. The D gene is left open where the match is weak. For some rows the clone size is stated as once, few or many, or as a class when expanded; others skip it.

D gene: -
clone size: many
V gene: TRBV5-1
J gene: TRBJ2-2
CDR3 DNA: TGCGCCAGCAGCTTGTACGAGCAACCCGGGGAGCTGTTTTTT
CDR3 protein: CASSLYEQPGELFF

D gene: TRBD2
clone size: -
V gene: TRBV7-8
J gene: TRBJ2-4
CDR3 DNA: TGTTCCAGCAGCCCGTCCGTAGGAGCGGGAGGGCTCCCAGCCAAAAACATTCAGTACTTC
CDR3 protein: CSSSPSVGAGGLPAKNIQYF

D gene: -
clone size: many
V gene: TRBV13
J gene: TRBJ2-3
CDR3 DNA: TGTGCCAGCAGCTTATTCGGTGGCCCGGATACGCAGTATTTT
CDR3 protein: CASSLFGGPDTQYF

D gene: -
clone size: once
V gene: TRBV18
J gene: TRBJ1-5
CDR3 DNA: TGTGCCAGCTCACTCCACGGAAAAAATCAGCCCCAGCATTTT
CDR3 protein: CASSLHGKNQPQHF

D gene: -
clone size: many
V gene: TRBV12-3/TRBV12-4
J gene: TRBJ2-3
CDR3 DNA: TGTGCCAGCACGACCCGGTTTGGACGCACAGATACGCAGTATTTT
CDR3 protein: CASTTRFGRTDTQYF

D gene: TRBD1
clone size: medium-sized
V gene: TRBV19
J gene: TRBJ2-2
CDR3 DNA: TGTGCCAGTAGTCCCCCGACAGGGGGCTACGGGGAGCTGTTTTTT
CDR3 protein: CASSPPTGGYGELFF

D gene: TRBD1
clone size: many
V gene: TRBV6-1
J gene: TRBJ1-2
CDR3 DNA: TGTGCCAGCAGTTTGGACAGGGGGTATGGCTACACCTTC
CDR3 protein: CASSLDRGYGYTF

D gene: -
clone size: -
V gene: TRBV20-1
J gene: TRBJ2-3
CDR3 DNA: TGCAGTGCTAGAGATGGGGGGAGCACAGATACGCAGTATTTT
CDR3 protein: CSARDGGSTDTQYF

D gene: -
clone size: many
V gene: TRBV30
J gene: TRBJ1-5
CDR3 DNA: TGTGCCTGGAGTGTAAGGTCCCAGCCACAGACCCAGCATTTT
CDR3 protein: CAWSVRSQPQTQHF

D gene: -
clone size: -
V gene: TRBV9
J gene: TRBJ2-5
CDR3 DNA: TGTGCCAGCAGCCCGAACCAAGAGACCCAGTACTTC
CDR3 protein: CASSPNQETQYF

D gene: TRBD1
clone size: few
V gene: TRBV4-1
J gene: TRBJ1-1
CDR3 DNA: TGCGCCAGCAGCCGCGTGGACAGGTATGGAGCTTTCTTT
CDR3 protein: CASSRVDRYGAFF

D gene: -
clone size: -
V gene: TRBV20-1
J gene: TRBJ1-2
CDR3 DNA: TGCAGTGCTAGCCGGGGTAGCAATAACTATGGCTACACCTTC
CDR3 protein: CSASRGSNNYGYTF

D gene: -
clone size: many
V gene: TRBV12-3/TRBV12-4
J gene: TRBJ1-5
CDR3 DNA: TGTGCCAGCAGTTTCCGCCAGGGAGGGAGCAATCAGCCCCAGCATTTT
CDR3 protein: CASSFRQGGSNQPQHF

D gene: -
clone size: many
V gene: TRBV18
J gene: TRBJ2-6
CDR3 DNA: TGTGCCAGCTCACCATGGTTTAACTCTGGGGCCAACGTCCTGACTTTC
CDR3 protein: CASSPWFNSGANVLTF

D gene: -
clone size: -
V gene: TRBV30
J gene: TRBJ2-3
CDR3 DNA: TGTGCCTGGAGTAACCTAGTGGGGCAGTATTTT
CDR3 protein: CAWSNLVGQYF

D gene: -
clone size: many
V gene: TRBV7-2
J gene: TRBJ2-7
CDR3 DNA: TGTGCCAGCAGCCCAGACAGCGGTCCGCCCTACGAGCAGTACTTC
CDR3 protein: CASSPDSGPPYEQYF

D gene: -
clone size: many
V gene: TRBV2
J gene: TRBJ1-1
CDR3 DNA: TGTGCCAGCACGGAACAGGGCGCGAACACTGAAGCTTTCTTT
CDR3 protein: CASTEQGANTEAFF

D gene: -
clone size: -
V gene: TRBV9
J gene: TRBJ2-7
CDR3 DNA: TGTGCCAGAAGCTATCCCCCCGTAGGGGAGCAGTACTTC
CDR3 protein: CARSYPPVGEQYF

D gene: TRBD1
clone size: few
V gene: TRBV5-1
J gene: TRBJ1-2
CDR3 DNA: TGCGCCAGCAGCAGGGAACAGGGGGCGCGTGGCTACACCTTC
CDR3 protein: CASSREQGARGYTF

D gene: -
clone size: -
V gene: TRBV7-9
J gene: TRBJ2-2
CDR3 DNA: TGTGCCAGCAGCTTAGGTCGCCGGGCGAACACCGGGGAGCTGTTTTTT
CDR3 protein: CASSLGRRANTGELFF

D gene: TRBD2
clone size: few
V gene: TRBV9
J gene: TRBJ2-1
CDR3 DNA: TGTGCCAGCAGCGTAGGAGGTAGCGGGTACAATGAGCAGTTCTTC
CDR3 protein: CASSVGGSGYNEQFF

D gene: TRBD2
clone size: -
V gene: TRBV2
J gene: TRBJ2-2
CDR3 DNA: TGTGGCAGTGACCCCAGCGGGGGGAACACCGGGGAGCTGTTTTTT
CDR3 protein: CGSDPSGGNTGELFF

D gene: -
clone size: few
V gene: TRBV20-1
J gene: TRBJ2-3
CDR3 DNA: TGCAGTGCTAGAGAGGACTGGGGCCCCACAGATACGCAGTATTTT
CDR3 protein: CSAREDWGPTDTQYF

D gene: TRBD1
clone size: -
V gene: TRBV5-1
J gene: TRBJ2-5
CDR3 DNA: TGCGCCAGCAGCTCCGGGACAGACCATTCCAAAGAGACCCATTACTTC
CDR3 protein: CASSSGTDHSKETHYF

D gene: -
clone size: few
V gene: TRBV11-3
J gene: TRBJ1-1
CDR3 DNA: TGTGCCAGCAGCCCCCGCTCCTCAGAAAGGACTGAAGCTTTCTTT
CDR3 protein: CASSPRSSERTEAFF

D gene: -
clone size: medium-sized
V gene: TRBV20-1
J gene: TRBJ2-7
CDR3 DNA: TGCAGTGCTAGTCGCGGAGTACCCTACGAGCAGTACTTC
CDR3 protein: CSASRGVPYEQYF

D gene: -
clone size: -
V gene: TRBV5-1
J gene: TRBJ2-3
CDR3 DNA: TGCGCCAGCAGTCAAGACAGGAGAGATACGCAGTATTTT
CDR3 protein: CASSQDRRDTQYF

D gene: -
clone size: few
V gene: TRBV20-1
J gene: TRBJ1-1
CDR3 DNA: TGCAGTGCTAGAGACCCGGGGGACGAAGCTTTCTTT
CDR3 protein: CSARDPGDEAFF